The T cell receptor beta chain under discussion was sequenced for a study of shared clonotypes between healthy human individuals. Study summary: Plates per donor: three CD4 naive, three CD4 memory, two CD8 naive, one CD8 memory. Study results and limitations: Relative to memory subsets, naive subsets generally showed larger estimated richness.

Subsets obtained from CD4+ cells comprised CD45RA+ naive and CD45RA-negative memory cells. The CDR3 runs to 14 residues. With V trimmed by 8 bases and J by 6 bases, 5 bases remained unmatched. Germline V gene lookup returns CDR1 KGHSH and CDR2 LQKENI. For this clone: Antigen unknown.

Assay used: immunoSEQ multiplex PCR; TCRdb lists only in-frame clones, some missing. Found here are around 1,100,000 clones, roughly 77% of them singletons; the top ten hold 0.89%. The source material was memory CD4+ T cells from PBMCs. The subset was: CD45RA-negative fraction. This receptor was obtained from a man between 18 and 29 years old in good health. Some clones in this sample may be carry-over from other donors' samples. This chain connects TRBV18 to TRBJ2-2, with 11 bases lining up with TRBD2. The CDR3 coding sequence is TGTGCCAGCCAGACTAGCGGGAATGCCGGGGAGCTGTTTTTT. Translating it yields CASQTSGNAGELFF.